A selection of T cell receptor beta chains follows, all from one sample in a study of blood T cell repertoires in COVID-19. Sequenced by immunoSEQ multiplex PCR; TCRdb stores in-frame clones only, minus some. The table records about 130,000 clones, 84% of them present only once. The sequenced sample was peripheral blood. These receptor sequences come from a man aged 55 to 70 with acute or convalescent COVID-19. The CDR3 runs from the conserved cysteine through the conserved F or W. D genes are given only for firm matches.

D gene: -
J gene: TRBJ1-1
V gene: TRBV5-6
CDR3 DNA: TGTGCCAGCAGATCCCCAGGGAACACTGAAGCTTTCTTT
CDR3 protein: CASRSPGNTEAFF

D gene: -
J gene: TRBJ1-1
V gene: TRBV18
CDR3 DNA: TGTGCCAGCTCCCCATCACCGGAGGTCGGAGCTTTCTTT
CDR3 protein: CASSPSPEVGAFF

D gene: -
J gene: TRBJ1-3
V gene: TRBV19
CDR3 DNA: TGTGCCAGTAGTAGGGCAGGGGCCCCTGGAAACACCATATATTTT
CDR3 protein: CASSRAGAPGNTIYF

D gene: -
J gene: TRBJ2-5
V gene: TRBV4-1
CDR3 DNA: TGCGCCAGCAGCCAAGCTGGGGGACTTAACCAAGAGACCCAGTACTTC
CDR3 protein: CASSQAGGLNQETQYF

D gene: TRBD1
J gene: TRBJ1-6
V gene: TRBV5-1
CDR3 DNA: TGCGCCAGCAGCCACCAGACAGGGGGCGGCTCACCCCTCCACTTT
CDR3 protein: CASSHQTGGGSPLHF

D gene: TRBD1
J gene: TRBJ1-2
V gene: TRBV6-1
CDR3 DNA: TGTGCCAGCAGTGATCCGAGACAGGGGGCCTATGGCTACACCTTC
CDR3 protein: CASSDPRQGAYGYTF

D gene: -
J gene: TRBJ1-1
V gene: TRBV5-5
CDR3 DNA: TGTGCCAGCAGCTTGGCGGACAGTGTCTTTGCTGAAGCTTTCTTT
CDR3 protein: CASSLADSVFAEAFF

D gene: TRBD1
J gene: TRBJ2-7
V gene: TRBV5-1
CDR3 DNA: TGCGCCAGCAGCGCCGGGACAGGGATCTACGAGCAGTACTTC
CDR3 protein: CASSAGTGIYEQYF

D gene: -
J gene: TRBJ1-3
V gene: TRBV7-8
CDR3 DNA: TGTGCCAGCAGTCAGGGCCCCTCTGGAAACACCATATATTTT
CDR3 protein: CASSQGPSGNTIYF

D gene: -
J gene: TRBJ1-5
V gene: TRBV7-6
CDR3 DNA: TGTGCCAGCAGCTTAGCGCTGGGACAAAATCAGCCCCAGCATTTT
CDR3 protein: CASSLALGQNQPQHF

D gene: -
J gene: TRBJ1-5
V gene: TRBV5-5
CDR3 DNA: TGTGCCAGCAGCTTCCTCTACAATCAGCCCCAGCATTTT
CDR3 protein: CASSFLYNQPQHF

D gene: -
J gene: TRBJ2-7
V gene: TRBV7-2
CDR3 DNA: TGTGCCAGCAGCTTAAGGGGTCGCTACGAGCAGTACTTC
CDR3 protein: CASSLRGRYEQYF

D gene: -
J gene: TRBJ2-4
V gene: TRBV18
CDR3 DNA: TGTGCCAGCTCACCGAATGGGGGCGCGTCCAAAAACATTCAGTACTTC
CDR3 protein: CASSPNGGASKNIQYF

D gene: -
J gene: TRBJ2-4
V gene: TRBV6-5
CDR3 DNA: TGTGCCAGCAGTTACTCCAGCGGGACAGGAAAAAACATTCAGTACTTC
CDR3 protein: CASSYSSGTGKNIQYF

D gene: -
J gene: TRBJ2-5
V gene: TRBV11-2
CDR3 DNA: TGTGCCAGCAGCCGGACAGGCGGGGAAGAGACCCAGTACTTC
CDR3 protein: CASSRTGGEETQYF

D gene: -
J gene: TRBJ2-5
V gene: TRBV6-5
CDR3 DNA: TGTGCCGCAACGGCGGGGTTCCAAGAGACCCAGTACTTC
CDR3 protein: CAATAGFQETQYF